Included here is one TCR beta chain sequence, with context. The data stem from a study of blood T cell repertoires in COVID-19. Study-wide background: Samples came from the United States, Italy and Spain, spanning acute and convalescent COVID-19. PBMCs, B-cell-depleted T cells, or T cells provided the cDNA or gDNA that made up the material.

Under the authors' procedure: The assay estimated nucleated cells by amplifying reference gene primers. The data were produced by immunoSEQ multiplex PCR, yet TCRdb's version contains in-frame clones alone and is incomplete. V and J calls and clone size are given by that table; D and trimming were obtained from the DNA. The data hold 300,000 or so clones, with approximately 90% observed a single time. Germline-derived CDR1 and CDR2 are GTSNPN and SVGIG (reference sequence). The CDR3 sequence is 16 residues long. With 6 bases removed from V and 0 bases from J, the gap between germline ends came to 15 bases.

The chain recombines TRBV30 with TRBJ1-6, with D possibly being TRBD1 (5 bases). The receptor was derived from a woman aged 25 to 39 who had recovered from COVID-19. Material: peripheral blood. The CDR3 is CACYGGVSSYNSPLHF. In nucleotides, the CDR3 is TGTGCCTGTTATGGGGGGGTGAGCTCCTATAATTCACCCCTCCACTTT.